This T cell receptor (beta chain) was recovered during a study of shared clonotypes between healthy human individuals. Findings and caveats of the study: The study's rarefaction showed incomplete sorted-subset sequencing despite large depth.

The study drew its donors from healthy HIV-negative adults without recent acute infections or vaccinations. As for this clone: Antigen: not known.

V gave up 7 bases and J gave up 4 bases, with 14 bases separating them. Germline loops: CDR1 SNHLY, CDR2 FYNNEI. This CDR3 has 15 amino acids. Using immunoSEQ multiplex PCR, the repertoire was profiled, and TCRdb retains in-frame clones only, with some absent. The sample includes approximately 330,000 clones, roughly 80% seen only once; the top ten take around 9.3%. V usage is TRBV2 and J usage is TRBJ2-6, with D perhaps TRBD2 (5 bases). Source material: memory CD4+ T cells sorted from blood. The subset is: CD45RA-negative fraction. The source of this sequence is a man aged 25 to 40 in good health. CDR3 bases: TGTGCCAGCACCTCCGAGGGTGCGGGGGCCAACGTCCTGACTTTC. It yields the protein CASTSEGAGANVLTF.